This T cell receptor (beta chain) stems from a study of T cells after yellow fever vaccination. A single record per CDR3 protein comes from TCRdb applying MiXCR to the 5' RACE reads. The repertoire holds some 400,000 distinct CDR3 sequences, with 6.2% as singletons. Findings and limits, study-wide: Clonotypes found in both CD4 and CD8 compartments made up a small share.

CDR3 size: 13 residues. Germline CDR1 is LGHNA and CDR2 is YSLEER. Trimming shortened V by 2 bases and J by 7 bases, and 10 bases separated the two germline ends. Many counts were recorded for this clonotype. Its antigen is currently unknown. The material sequenced was PBMCs, taken 5 days after the yellow fever booster vaccination. The V call is TRBV4-3, the J call TRBJ2-3; D unresolved. The receptor was derived from a man aged 25-40 years who received the YFV17D yellow fever vaccine. The CDR3 coding sequence is TGCGCCAGCAGCCAATCGCTCTCGTATACGCAGTATTTT. Translated, it gives CASSQSLSYTQYF.